The rows below give T cell receptor beta chains drawn from one sample of a study of shared clonotypes between healthy human individuals. TCRdb keeps only in-frame clones here, not all; method: immunoSEQ multiplex PCR. The repertoire has 400,000 or so clones, 96% of them found once; the top ten carry around 0.29%. Sequences were obtained from memory CD8+ T cells sorted from blood. The origin of the receptors is a man aged 25 to 40 in good health. Both conserved end residues are part of each CDR3. The D gene is left open where the match is weak. Size values are once, few and many counts, or a class for expanded clones, and some rows have none.

CDR3nt: TGTGCCAGCAGACACCGGGGGTACAATGAGCAGTTCTTC
CDR3aa: CASRHRGYNEQFF
abundance: -
j_gene: TRBJ2-1
d_gene: -
v_gene: TRBV28

CDR3nt: TGTGCCAGCAGTGTAGTCACAGATACGCAGTATTTT
CDR3aa: CASSVVTDTQYF
abundance: -
j_gene: TRBJ2-3
d_gene: -
v_gene: TRBV6-1

CDR3nt: TGTGCCAGCAGTTTTAGTTCTAGCGGGGGGTACAATGAGCAGTTCTTC
CDR3aa: CASSFSSSGGYNEQFF
abundance: -
j_gene: TRBJ2-1
d_gene: TRBD2
v_gene: TRBV27

CDR3nt: TGTGCCAGCCGGGATGGGGCAGGGGACGAAAAACTGTTTTTT
CDR3aa: CASRDGAGDEKLFF
abundance: few
j_gene: TRBJ1-4
d_gene: -
v_gene: TRBV7-9

CDR3nt: TGCGCCAGCAGCCAAGTGCTGGGTCAGGGGGGGAACACCGGGGAGCTGTTTTTT
CDR3aa: CASSQVLGQGGNTGELFF
abundance: -
j_gene: TRBJ2-2
d_gene: -
v_gene: TRBV4-1

CDR3nt: TGTGCCTGGAGTGTACGTAACGAGCAGTACTTC
CDR3aa: CAWSVRNEQYF
abundance: -
j_gene: TRBJ2-7
d_gene: -
v_gene: TRBV30

CDR3nt: TGCAGTGCTAGAGGGGGTCAGCCCCAGCATTTT
CDR3aa: CSARGGQPQHF
abundance: -
j_gene: TRBJ1-5
d_gene: -
v_gene: TRBV20-1

CDR3nt: TGTGCCTGGAGTCACAGGGACAATCAGCCCCAGCATTTT
CDR3aa: CAWSHRDNQPQHF
abundance: -
j_gene: TRBJ1-5
d_gene: -
v_gene: TRBV30

CDR3nt: TGTGCCAGCAGTACGTTGGGGACAGGGGGCGGTGAGCAGTACTTC
CDR3aa: CASSTLGTGGGEQYF
abundance: -
j_gene: TRBJ2-7
d_gene: TRBD1
v_gene: TRBV2

CDR3nt: TGTGCCAGTTCACAGGAGAGCACAGATACGCAGTATTTT
CDR3aa: CASSQESTDTQYF
abundance: -
j_gene: TRBJ2-3
d_gene: -
v_gene: TRBV2

CDR3nt: TGTGCCAGCAGCTCTCAGACTAGCGGGAGAGCCTACGAGCAGTACTTC
CDR3aa: CASSSQTSGRAYEQYF
abundance: -
j_gene: TRBJ2-7
d_gene: TRBD2
v_gene: TRBV7-2

CDR3nt: TGTGCCAGCAGTTACGGCGGACTAGCAGACAATGAGCAGTTCTTC
CDR3aa: CASSYGGLADNEQFF
abundance: -
j_gene: TRBJ2-1
d_gene: TRBD2
v_gene: TRBV6-5

CDR3nt: TGTGCCAGCAGCTCCCCTAGCAGCACCGGGGAGCTGTTTTTT
CDR3aa: CASSSPSSTGELFF
abundance: -
j_gene: TRBJ2-2
d_gene: -
v_gene: TRBV7-9

CDR3nt: TGTGCCAGCAGCTGGGACAACAAAAACATTCAGTACTTC
CDR3aa: CASSWDNKNIQYF
abundance: -
j_gene: TRBJ2-4
d_gene: -
v_gene: TRBV7-2

CDR3nt: TGTGCCAGCAGTTCCCGACTAGCGGAGCTTGACGAGCAGTACTTC
CDR3aa: CASSSRLAELDEQYF
abundance: -
j_gene: TRBJ2-7
d_gene: TRBD2
v_gene: TRBV6-5

CDR3nt: TGCGCCAGCAGCTTGGCCCTGGTAGCGGGAGGTTTTCGATATGAGCAGTTCTTC
CDR3aa: CASSLALVAGGFRYEQFF
abundance: -
j_gene: TRBJ2-1
d_gene: TRBD2
v_gene: TRBV5-1

CDR3nt: TGTGCCAGCAGCTTACGCCCTACTGAAGCTTTCTTT
CDR3aa: CASSLRPTEAFF
abundance: -
j_gene: TRBJ1-1
d_gene: -
v_gene: TRBV7-9

CDR3nt: TGTGCCAGCAGTCAACAGGGTGTAGGGACCTACGAGCAGTACTTC
CDR3aa: CASSQQGVGTYEQYF
abundance: -
j_gene: TRBJ2-7
d_gene: -
v_gene: TRBV27

CDR3nt: TGTGCCAGCAGCTTAGGGGACACAGATACGCAGTATTTT
CDR3aa: CASSLGDTDTQYF
abundance: -
j_gene: TRBJ2-3
d_gene: -
v_gene: TRBV7-6

CDR3nt: TGTGCCAGCAGTTTAACCGGGGCCAACGTCCTGACTTTC
CDR3aa: CASSLTGANVLTF
abundance: -
j_gene: TRBJ2-6
d_gene: -
v_gene: TRBV27

CDR3nt: TGCGCCAGCAGCTTGTCACAGGGGGGGCCCTACGAGCAGTACTTC
CDR3aa: CASSLSQGGPYEQYF
abundance: -
j_gene: TRBJ2-7
d_gene: -
v_gene: TRBV5-1

CDR3nt: TGTGCCAGCAGCATGAGAAGATTCACTAGCACAGATACGCAGTATTTT
CDR3aa: CASSMRRFTSTDTQYF
abundance: -
j_gene: TRBJ2-3
d_gene: -
v_gene: TRBV5-8

CDR3nt: TGTGCCAGCTATAAGACTAGCACCTACGAGCAGTACTTC
CDR3aa: CASYKTSTYEQYF
abundance: -
j_gene: TRBJ2-7
d_gene: TRBD2
v_gene: TRBV28

CDR3nt: TGCGCCAGCAGCCAAGATCGAGGGTCTGGACTAGCGGGATCTAGCACAGATACGCAGTATTTT
CDR3aa: CASSQDRGSGLAGSSTDTQYF
abundance: -
j_gene: TRBJ2-3
d_gene: TRBD2
v_gene: TRBV4-1

CDR3nt: TGTGCCAGCAGTTTTAGCGGGATCGGACCCTACGAGCAGTACTTC
CDR3aa: CASSFSGIGPYEQYF
abundance: -
j_gene: TRBJ2-7
d_gene: TRBD2
v_gene: TRBV7-2